Reported below is one T cell receptor (beta chain). Its cognate antigen is unknown. This specimen comes from a study of post-analysis software for immune sequencing data. Each TCR beta cDNA library carried unique molecular identifiers. TCRdb redid the calling of the PCR reads with MiXCR, one entry per CDR3 protein. The top ten hold just under 5% of the sample, which has about 770,000 distinct CDR3 sequences, around 45% seen once. The V and J ends lost 3 bases and 4 bases respectively, with 15 bases between them. The CDR3 covers 14 residues. In germline, CDR1 is DFQATT, CDR2 SNEGSKA (reference sequence). Study-wide findings and caveats: TRBV5-6, TRBV5-1 and TRBV20-1 belonged to a set of about five TRBV segments that were more frequent in patients than controls.

The source is a girl between 10 and 17 years old with multiple sclerosis. The sequenced sample consisted of blood. The chain carries TRBV20-1 and TRBJ1-2, with D possibly TRBD1 on 5 matching bases. The CDR3 DNA reads as TGCAGTGCTAGTCTCGCAGGGAATACCTATGGCTACACCTTC. Residues: CSASLAGNTYGYTF.